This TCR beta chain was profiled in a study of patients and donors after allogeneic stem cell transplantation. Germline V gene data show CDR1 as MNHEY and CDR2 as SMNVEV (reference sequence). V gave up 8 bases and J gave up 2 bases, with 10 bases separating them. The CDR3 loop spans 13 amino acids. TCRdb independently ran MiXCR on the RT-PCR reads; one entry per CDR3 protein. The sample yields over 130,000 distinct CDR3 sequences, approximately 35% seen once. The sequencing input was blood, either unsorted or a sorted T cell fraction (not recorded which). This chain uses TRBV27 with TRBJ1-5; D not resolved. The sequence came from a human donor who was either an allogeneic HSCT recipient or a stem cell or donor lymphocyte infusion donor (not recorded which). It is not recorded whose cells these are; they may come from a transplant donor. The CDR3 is CASGTGGNQPQHF. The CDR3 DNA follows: TGTGCCAGCGGAACGGGAGGCAATCAGCCCCAGCATTTT.